The next 6 T cell receptor beta chains were all read from a single sample in a study of CD8 T cells in ankylosing spondylitis. Study conclusions and caveats: Ankylosing spondylitis blood seemed to carry a telltale TCR beta motif made of several highly homologous variants.

TCRdb redid the calling of the 5' RACE reads with MiXCR, one entry per CDR3 protein. This sample has fewer than 400,000 distinct CDR3 sequences, with around 7.6% found just once. The antigens of these receptors remain unknown. Sequencing was done on a sample of blood, either unsorted or a sorted T cell fraction (not recorded which). All receptors derive from a male donor with ankylosing spondylitis.

The rearrangement joins TRBV4-2 to TRBJ1-2, with 7 bases identical to TRBD1. Germline values: CDR1 LGHNA, CDR2 YNFKEQ. CDR3 length equals 14 residues. Unmatched junction bases numbered 5, after V lost 1 base and J lost 6 bases. CDR3 nucleotide sequence: TGTGCCAGCAGCCAAGGTGACAGGGTCGATGGCTACACCTTC. Translated: CASSQGDRVDGYTF.

The table lists this clonotype with a few counts. The V and J genes are TRBV5-1 and TRBJ1-4; D is unclear. CDR1 is SGHRS and CDR2 is YFSETQ in the germline V gene. The CDR3 is 11 amino acids. Trimming took off 4 bases at V and 14 bases at J, with 12 bases between the two ends. The CDR3 region has the DNA TGCGCCAGCAGCCTCGGGGAAGGTCTGTTTTTT. Protein product: CASSLGEGLFF.

This clonotype came up many times. The junction differs from germline at one of its ends, possibly a read error. The V gene is TRBV24-1, the J gene TRBJ2-1; 10 nucleotides match TRBD2. This CDR3 is 18 amino acids long. Per the germline V gene, CDR1 is KGHDR and CDR2 is SFDVKD. CDR3 sequence reads: CATSGLTGLADSYNEQFF. In nucleotides, the CDR3 is TGTGCCACCAGTGGTTTGACCGGACTAGCGGACTCCTACAATGAGCAGTTCTTC.

The rearrangement links TRBV5-1 to TRBJ1-2; D remains ambiguous. Germline V gene sequence: CDR1 SGHRS, CDR2 YFSETQ. Between the trimmed V and J ends, which lost 3 bases and 4 bases, there was a span of 19 bases. The CDR3 has 16 amino acids. The CDR3 nucleotides read TGCGCCAGCAGCTCTACCGGGAGCCCCGTTGGCTATGGCTACACCTTC. It encodes CASSSTGSPVGYGYTF. Combining the CDR3 with reference TRBV5-1 and TRBJ1-2 gives the whole variable domain KAGVTQTPRYLIKTRGQQVTLSCSPISGHRSVSWYQQTPGQGLQFLFEYFSETQRNKGNFPGRFSGRQFSNSRSEMNVSTLELGDSALYLCASSSTGSPVGYGYTFGSGTRLTVV.

This clonotype has a count of ten or more. The chain employs TRBV6-5 and TRBJ1-3; possible D gene TRBD1, 5 bases. There are 15 residues in the CDR3. The V end was cut by 2 bases, the J end by 0 bases, with 8 bases between. In germline, CDR1 is MNHEY, CDR2 SVGAGI. The CDR3 protein is CASSYGTPSGNTIYF. The CDR3 bases are TGTGCCAGCAGTTACGGGACCCCCTCTGGAAACACCATATATTTT.

This clonotype occurred a few times. The rearrangement links TRBV27 to TRBJ1-2; D unresolved. The CDR3 has 13 amino acids. CDR1 and CDR2 (germline): MNHEY, SMNVEV (reference sequence). Trimming left V 2 bases short and J 8 bases short, with 12 bases between. The CDR3 DNA reads TGTGCCAGCAGTTTAATAGGGATGAGGGGCTACACCTTC. Translation: CASSLIGMRGYTF.